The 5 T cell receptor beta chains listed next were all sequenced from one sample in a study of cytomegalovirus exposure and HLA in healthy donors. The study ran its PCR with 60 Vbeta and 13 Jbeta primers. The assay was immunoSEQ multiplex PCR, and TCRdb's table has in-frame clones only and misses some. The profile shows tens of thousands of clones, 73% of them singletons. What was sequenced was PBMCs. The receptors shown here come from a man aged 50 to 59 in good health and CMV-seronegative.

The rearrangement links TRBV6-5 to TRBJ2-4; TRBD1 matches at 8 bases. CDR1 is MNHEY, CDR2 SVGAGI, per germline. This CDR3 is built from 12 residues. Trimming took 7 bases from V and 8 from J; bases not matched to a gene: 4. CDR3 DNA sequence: TGTGCCAGCAAGACAGGGGCGGACATTCAGTACTTC. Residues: CASKTGADIQYF.

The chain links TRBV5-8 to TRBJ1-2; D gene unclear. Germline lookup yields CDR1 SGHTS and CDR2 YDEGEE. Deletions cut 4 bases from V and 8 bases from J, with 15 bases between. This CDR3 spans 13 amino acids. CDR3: CASSPPPGIGYTF. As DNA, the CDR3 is TGTGCCAGCAGCCCACCTCCGGGAATCGGCTACACCTTC.

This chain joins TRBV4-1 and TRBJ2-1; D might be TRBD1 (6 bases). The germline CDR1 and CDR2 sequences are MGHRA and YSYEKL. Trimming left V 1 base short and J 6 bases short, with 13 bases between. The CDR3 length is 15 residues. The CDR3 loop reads CASSQGQGFGNEQFF. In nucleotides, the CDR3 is TGCGCCAGCAGCCAAGGTCAGGGGTTTGGCAATGAGCAGTTCTTC.

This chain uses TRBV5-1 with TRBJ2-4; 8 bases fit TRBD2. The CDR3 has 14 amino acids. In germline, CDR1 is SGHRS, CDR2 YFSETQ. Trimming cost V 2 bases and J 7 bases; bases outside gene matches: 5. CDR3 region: CASSFPERGNIQYF. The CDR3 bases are TGCGCCAGCAGCTTCCCCGAGCGGGGGAACATTCAGTACTTC.

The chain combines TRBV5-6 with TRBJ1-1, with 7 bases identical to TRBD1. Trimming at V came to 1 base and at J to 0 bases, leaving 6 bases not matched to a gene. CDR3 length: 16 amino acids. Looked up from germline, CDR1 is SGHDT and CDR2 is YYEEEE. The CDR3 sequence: CASSLNTGQMNTEAFF. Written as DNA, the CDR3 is TGTGCCAGCAGCTTGAACACGGGACAGATGAACACTGAAGCTTTCTTT.